This TCR beta chain was obtained from a study of cytomegalovirus exposure and HLA in healthy donors. This CDR3 contains 15 residues. In germline, CDR1 is PRHDT, CDR2 FYEKMQ (reference sequence). V was pared by 4 bases and J by 3 bases, with 5 bases of the junction left unmatched. The PCR employed 60 Vbeta primers together with 13 Jbeta primers. The protocol was immunoSEQ multiplex PCR, while the TCRdb copy is restricted to in-frame clones and leaves out a portion. The table lists 150,000 to 200,000 clones, about 86% of them singletons, with 2.1% in the top ten. The rearrangement uses TRBV13 and TRBJ1-1, with 10 nucleotides matching TRBD1. The TCR originated in a woman younger than 30 in good health and CMV-seropositive. The sequencing sample was made of PBMCs. CDR3 nucleotide sequence: TGTGCCAGCAGCTCCTGGACAGGGGGTTACACTGAAGCTTTCTTT. It translates to CASSSWTGGYTEAFF.